This TCR beta chain was captured in a study of glioma-infiltrating T cells after dendritic cell vaccination (dated by TCRdb to 2016 to 2017). Turning to the overall study: The cohort comprised around 15 glioblastoma patients from Phase I and II dendritic cell vaccination trials, 9 newly diagnosed and 6 with recurrent disease. Autologous tumor lysate-pulsed dendritic cell vaccination was administered to the patients between the early 2000s and the early 2010s. Each patient got three intradermal injections of the dendritic cell vaccine, spaced at biweekly intervals, in the arm below the axilla. Survival after dendritic cell vaccination was correlated with TCR sequencing metrics, such as TIL content and the overlap between tumor and blood repertoires. The vaccine consisted of monocyte-derived dendritic cells cultured seven to eight days with IL-4 and GM-CSF, then pulsed overnight with autologous tumor lysate. Deep sequencing of TCR beta CDR3 regions was used to quantify tumor-infiltrating lymphocyte content and compare tumor and blood repertoires in dendritic cell-vaccinated glioblastoma patients.

The immunoSEQ assay amplified TCRB CDR3 regions from around 2.1 micrograms of genomic DNA, or from all available DNA when less than that amount was available. The multiplex PCR relied on 60 forward primers for TCR V beta segments and 13 reverse primers for J beta segments. To estimate reads per starting template, synthetic control templates were spiked into each sample at limiting dilution. The Illumina HiSeq System generated sequencing reads of 87 bp. Per the original workflow: PCR and sequencing errors were removed by merging closely related sequences with a nearest neighbor algorithm. TCR overlap was defined as the percentage of unique tumor TCR beta sequences that were also found in the peripheral blood of the same patient. TCRdb's version of the immuneACCESS table is confined to in-frame rearrangements and falls short of the full clone set. An unresolved V gene accounts for under half of the shortfall where checked; the remainder is of unknown origin. V, J and clone size were drawn from that table, and D and trimming were deduced from the DNA. In this sample the table shows about 65,000 clones, 86% of which occur a single time. Approximately 10% of the sample is held by the ten biggest clonotypes.

Regarding this clone: The specificity of this receptor is unknown. Base qualities are not recorded, but no much larger clone differs from it by a single base.

Results and caveats for the whole study, not just this receptor: No direct relationship between TCR clonality and survival was found, suggesting a diverse polyclonal response may matter. After dendritic cell vaccination, a higher estimated pretreatment TIL content predicted longer time to progression and overall survival. The cohort was small and heterogeneous, few patients had complete blood and tumor sets, and even fewer had initial-recurrent tumor pairs. The TCR overlap response model with three groups was called speculative and said to need prospective validation.

The meaning of the sample's time point label: after dendritic cell vaccination, including at tumor progression/relapse. Patients were selected on the basis of adequate residual fresh-frozen tumor tissue and more than two years of available survival data. Molecular status otherwise varied across the glioblastoma patients, but none of them carried an isocitrate dehydrogenase mutation. PBMC were collected before vaccination, two weeks after the third vaccination, and at tumor progression if tumor progression occurred. The Qiagen DNeasy Blood extraction Kit was used to extract genomic DNA. Measured from the cysteine to the phenylalanine, the CDR3 is 15 residues long. The sequence is cut down to CDR3 DNA, 45 bases in frame from base 1. The germline V gene specifies SGHTA as CDR1 and FQGNSA as CDR2. The junction shows trimming of 3 bases on V and 8 bases on J, and the gene matches do not reach 8 bases of it.

Sequenced material: blood, taken after dendritic cell vaccination. The V and J genes are TRBV7-2 and TRBJ1-4, with 8 bases matching TRBD1. The receptor comes from a human donor with glioblastoma. The bases are TGTGCCAGCAGCTTCCTCCAGGGGGCGGGAGAAAAACTGTTTTTT. Its protein is CASSFLQGAGEKLFF.